The 8 T cell receptor beta chains below come from one sample, sequenced in a study of blood T cells in healthy people across ages. A sample-barcoded 5' primer and a J-beta primer mix were used in a second PCR of about 6 to 11 cycles. MiXCR, run by TCRdb on the 5' RACE reads, gives a single entry per CDR3 protein. The sample has around 900,000 distinct CDR3 sequences, 25% to 30% seen once. Sequenced input: blood. The receptors were gathered from a woman aged 80 or over in good health.

The chain couples TRBV2 to TRBJ1-1, with D maybe TRBD1 (5 bases). This CDR3 is 12 amino acids long. The V and J ends lost 10 bases and 5 bases respectively, with 14 bases between them. Germline CDR1 SNHLY, CDR2 FYNNEI. DNA of the CDR3: TGTGCCAACCTCGGGGGGAGGACTGAAGCTTTCTTT. Residues: CANLGGRTEAFF.

This rearrangement joins TRBV7-2 to TRBJ1-6; D call uncertain. CDR3 length: 15 residues. Trimming removed 4 bases from V and 7 bases from J, with 14 bases in between. Germline CDR1 reads SGHTA; CDR2 reads FQGNSA. CDR3 amino acids: CASSSPGRPNSPLHF. CDR3 nucleotides: TGTGCCAGCAGCTCGCCTGGACGGCCGAATTCACCCCTCCACTTT.

This clonotype was seen only a few times. The rearrangement links TRBV7-9 to TRBJ1-3; 7 nucleotides line up with TRBD1. The CDR3 is 15 residues long. The V and J ends lost 3 bases and 5 bases, in that order; junction bases with no gene match: 7. Germline CDR1 SEHNR, CDR2 FQNEAQ (reference sequence). The CDR3 DNA reads TGTGCCAGCAGCTTCACCGGGACAGCTCGAAACACCATATATTTT. This translates into CASSFTGTARNTIYF. The full variable domain, with the rest looked up from reference TRBV7-9 and TRBJ1-3, is DTGVSQNPRHKITKRGQNVTFRCDPISEHNRLYWYRQTLGQGPEFLTYFQNEAQLEKSRLLSDRFSAERPKGSFSTLEIQRTEQGDSAMYLCASSFTGTARNTIYFGEGSWLTVV.

Many counts were recorded for this clonotype. The genes are TRBV14 and TRBJ2-5; D gene unclear. The CDR3 runs 14 residues. The germline V gene has CDR1 SGHDN and CDR2 FVKESK. Trimming removed 1 base from V and 5 bases from J, with 11 bases in between. The CDR3 DNA follows: TGTGCCAGCAGCCAAGGGTACCTGGGGGAGACCCAGTACTTC. Protein sequence: CASSQGYLGETQYF.

This clonotype appeared a few times. This chain links TRBV2 with TRBJ2-7, with 15 bases fitting TRBD2. Per germline, CDR1 SNHLY and CDR2 FYNNEI. Trimming cost V 7 bases and J 7 bases; bases outside gene matches: 17. This CDR3 has 18 amino acids. The CDR3 sequence: CASIAPPGLAGGYNEQYF. As DNA, the CDR3 is TGTGCCAGCATTGCGCCCCCGGGACTAGCGGGGGGTTACAATGAGCAGTACTTC.

This clonotype was seen more than once but under ten times. V is TRBV7-7 and J is TRBJ2-5; D unclear. The CDR3 extends over 15 amino acids. V lost 5 bases, J lost 4 bases, and 17 bases lay in between. Germline V gene lookup returns CDR1 SSHAT and CDR2 FNYEAQ (reference sequence). In DNA form, the CDR3 reads TGTGCCAGCAGCCCAGGTGGGCTGGCCCCAGAGACCCAGTACTTC. Amino acids: CASSPGGLAPETQYF.

The chain couples TRBV3-1 to TRBJ1-3; possible D gene TRBD1, 6 bases. Germline loops: CDR1 LGHDT, CDR2 YNNKEL (reference sequence). Deletions cut 0 bases from V and 0 bases from J, with 12 bases between. The CDR3 is 17 amino acids. CDR3 DNA: TGTGCCAGCAGCCAAGATCGGGGACACCTCTCTGGAAACACCATATATTTT. It yields the protein CASSQDRGHLSGNTIYF.

This clonotype was seen at least ten times. The chain is built from TRBV7-2 and TRBJ2-5; 8 bases are a match to TRBD1. J gave up 5 bases and V 1 base, and 9 bases lay outside the gene matches. Germline CDR1 and CDR2: SGHTA and FQGNSA. This CDR3 has 16 residues. CDR3 protein: CASSLDAAGGKETQYF. The DNA for the CDR3 is TGTGCCAGCAGCTTAGATGCGGCAGGGGGCAAGGAGACCCAGTACTTC. The whole variable domain, remainder taken from reference TRBV7-2 and TRBJ2-5, is GAGVSQSPSNKVTEKGKDVELRCDPISGHTALYWYRQSLGQGLEFLIYFQGNSAPDKSGLPSDRFSAERTGGSVSTLTIQRTQQEDSAVYLCASSLDAAGGKETQYFGPGTRLLVL.